The clone carrying this T cell receptor (beta chain) has a count of ten or more. As yet, its antigen is unknown. Each CDR3 protein is one row after TCRdb ran MiXCR on the reads. Found here are roughly 640,000 distinct CDR3 sequences, around 24% of them singletons; the top ten hold 8%. This sample is drawn from a study of T cell repertoires in cytomegalovirus infection. The overall study: Indicated by public TCR beta signatures were CMV infection and matching HLA type.

The CDR3 consists of 17 residues. Germline V gives CDR1 SEHNR, CDR2 FQNEAQ (reference sequence). The ends lost 3 bases at V and 2 bases at J; junction bases unmatched: 4. Study observations and caveats: Summed frequency of public TCR beta families distinguished CMV carriers with the relevant HLA. Across the ex vivo response, the dominant clonotypes were HLA-C-restricted CMV-specific TCR beta clonotypes.

The sample was CD8+ T cells from PBMCs. The clonotype originates from a human donor in good health (CMV status not recorded). Some clones in this sample may be carry-over from other donors' samples. This chain links TRBV7-9 with TRBJ2-6; 10 bases match TRBD2. CDR3 sequence reads: CASSFPSGGAGANVLTF. In DNA form, the CDR3 reads TGTGCCAGCAGCTTCCCTAGCGGGGGCGCTGGGGCCAACGTCCTGACTTTC.